Below are 5 T cell receptor beta chains sequenced from a single sample in a study of sequential checkpoint blockade in melanoma. Treatment here: randomized to nivolumab then ipilimumab (arm A) or the reverse (arm B). Measured with immunoSEQ multiplex PCR; TCRdb has only the in-frame clones, and not every one. In the table there are about 17,000 clones, 67% of which are singletons. The material was CD8+ T cells sorted from blood (inferred from file names), obtained from a patient given nivolumab and ipilimumab in sequence. The receptor source for this set is a human donor with melanoma.

CDR3 bases: TGTGCCAGCAGCAGCGTCGGTGCCTACGAGCAGTACGTC. This translates into CASSSVGAYEQYV. This chain connects TRBV7-9 to TRBJ2-7; D is ambiguous. The germline V gene has CDR1 SEHNR and CDR2 FQNEAQ (reference sequence). Trimming removed 5 bases from V and 2 bases from J, with 10 bases in between. This CDR3 spans 13 amino acids.

The V and J genes are TRBV28 and TRBJ1-5, with TRBD1 matching over 7 bases. Per the germline V gene, CDR1 is MDHEN and CDR2 is SYDVKM. The length of the CDR3 is 13 residues. V lost 7 bases, J lost 6 bases, and 6 bases stayed unmatched. The CDR3 nucleotides read TGTGCCAGCACCTTCGGGACAGCTCAGCCCCAGCATTTT. Its translation: CASTFGTAQPQHF.

The CDR3 DNA is TGTGCCAGCAGCCCCGGGACAGCATCCACCGGGGAGCTGTTTTTT. It encodes CASSPGTASTGELFF. The chain combines TRBV7-6 with TRBJ2-2; 7 bases fit TRBD1. J was trimmed by 4 bases and V by 5 bases; bases with no gene match: 7. The germline gives CDR1 SGHVS, CDR2 FNYEAQ. The CDR3 covers 15 residues.

The J gene is TRBJ1-1, the V gene TRBV18, with a tentative D call TRBD1 (6 bases). The CDR3 covers 15 residues. Germline CDR1 reads KGHSH; CDR2 reads LQKENI. Trimming shortened V by 2 bases and J by 2 bases, and 12 bases separated the two germline ends. CDR3 sequence reads: CASSPGGGANTEAFF. The CDR3 bases are TGTGCCAGCTCACCAGGCGGGGGGGCAAACACTGAAGCTTTCTTT.

The J gene is TRBJ1-2, the V gene TRBV13, with 7 positions matching TRBD1. CDR1 and CDR2 from the germline V gene are PRHDT and FYEKMQ (reference sequence). The CDR3 contains 12 residues. Trimming at V came to 5 bases and at J to 7 bases, leaving 4 bases not matched to a gene. CDR3: CASSKRQGGYTF. Here the CDR3 DNA reads TGTGCCAGCAGCAAAAGACAGGGTGGCTACACCTTC.